The source of this TCR beta chain is a study of molecular identifiers for immune sequencing clone quantification. This clonotype occurred a few times. Per germline, CDR1 SNHLY and CDR2 FYNNEI. The V end was cut by 5 bases, the J end by 0 bases, with 13 bases between. The length of the CDR3 is 15 residues. MiXCR, applied by TCRdb to the PCR reads, yields one record per CDR3 protein. Found here are just under 650,000 distinct CDR3 sequences, 20% of them singletons; the top ten hold 0.85% to 0.9%. The V gene is TRBV2, the J gene TRBJ1-2, with TRBD1 as a possible D gene (5 bases). This receptor was identified in a human donor in good health. Some libraries in this study had Jurkat cell RNA spiked in. Sequencing was done on a sample of naive CD8+ T cells from blood, with Jurkat cell RNA spiked in. Regarding subset: FACS-sorted CD8+CD4-CCR7+CD45RA+ naive T cells. CDR3 loop: CASSRSGSTNYGYTF. In DNA form, the CDR3 reads TGTGCCAGCAGTCGATCAGGGAGCACTAACTATGGCTACACCTTC.